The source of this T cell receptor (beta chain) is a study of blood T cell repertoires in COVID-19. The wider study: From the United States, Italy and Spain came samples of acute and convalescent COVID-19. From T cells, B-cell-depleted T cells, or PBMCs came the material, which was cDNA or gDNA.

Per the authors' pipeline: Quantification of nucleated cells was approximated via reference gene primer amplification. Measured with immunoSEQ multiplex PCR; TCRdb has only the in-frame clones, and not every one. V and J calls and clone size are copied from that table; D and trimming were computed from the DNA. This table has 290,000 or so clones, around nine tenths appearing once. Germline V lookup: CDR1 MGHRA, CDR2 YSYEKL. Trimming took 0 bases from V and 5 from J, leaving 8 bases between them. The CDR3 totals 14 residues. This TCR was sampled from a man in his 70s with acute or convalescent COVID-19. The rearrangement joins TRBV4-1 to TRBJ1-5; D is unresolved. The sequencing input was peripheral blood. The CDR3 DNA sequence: TGCGCCAGCAGCCAAGATCCGGGTTATCAGCCCCAGCATTTT. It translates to CASSQDPGYQPQHF.